The rows below give T cell receptor beta chains drawn from one sample of a study of T cells in Graves' hyperthyroidism and ophthalmopathy. MiXCR, run by TCRdb on the multiplex PCR reads, gives a single entry per CDR3 protein. In the table there are hundreds of thousands of distinct CDR3 sequences, less than 45% of which are singletons. Sequencing was carried out using peripheral blood or thyroid tissue (not recorded which). These TCRs come from an adult man with Graves' disease, either hyperthyroidism or ophthalmopathy (not recorded which). Both conserved end residues are part of each CDR3. Fields, in order: J gene, clone size, D gene, V gene, CDR3 protein, CDR3 DNA. The D gene is left open where the match is weak. Not every row has a clone size; where given, it reads once, few, many or a size class.

>TRBJ1-2|many|TRBD1|TRBV10-3
CAISGDRHGGYTF
TGTGCCATCAGTGGGGACAGGCACGGGGGCTACACCTTC
>TRBJ2-7|.|TRBD1|TRBV20-1
CSASPGQGLGEQYF
TGCAGTGCTAGCCCGGGACAGGGGTTAGGCGAGCAGTACTTC
>TRBJ1-1|once|.|TRBV25-1
CASSAFPGEGTEAFF
TGTGCCAGCAGTGCTTTTCCAGGGGAAGGGACTGAAGCTTTCTTT
>TRBJ2-7|.|.|TRBV10-3
CAASRTLDGTYEQYF
TGTGCCGCCAGCAGGACCCTGGACGGAACCTACGAGCAGTACTTC
>TRBJ1-2|.|.|TRBV25-1
CASSEEDGDGYTF
TGTGCCAGCAGTGAGGAGGACGGGGATGGCTACACCTTC
>TRBJ1-2|few|TRBD1|TRBV19
CASSRQGGTYGYTF
TGTGCCAGTAGTAGACAGGGGGGTACCTATGGCTACACCTTC
>TRBJ2-7|.|TRBD2|TRBV29-1
CSVSPGLAGGEQYF
TGCAGCGTCTCCCCGGGACTAGCGGGAGGCGAGCAGTACTTC
>TRBJ2-5|.|TRBD2|TRBV7-2
CASSLEVWAGGYETQYF
TGTGCCAGCAGCTTAGAGGTTTGGGCGGGGGGGTATGAGACCCAGTACTTC
>TRBJ2-5|.|.|TRBV20-1
CSATNSGNQETQYF
TGCAGTGCGACAAATAGCGGAAACCAAGAGACCCAGTACTTC
>TRBJ2-7|.|.|TRBV7-8
CASSLAGRLVIEQYF
TGTGCCAGCAGCTTAGCCGGGCGTCTCGTTATAGAGCAGTACTTC
>TRBJ2-5|.|.|TRBV29-1
CSVYQETQYF
TGCAGCGTCTACCAAGAGACCCAGTACTTC
>TRBJ1-2|.|.|TRBV7-6
CASSLYPGRANYGYTF
TGTGCCAGCAGCTTATACCCGGGTCGAGCTAACTATGGCTACACCTTC
>TRBJ1-6|.|.|TRBV20-1
CSARDCGQLSSYNSPLHF
TGCAGTGCTAGAGATTGTGGACAGCTGAGCTCCTATAATTCACCCCTCCACTTT
>TRBJ2-2|.|.|TRBV19
CASSGANTGELFF
TGTGCCAGTTCCGGCGCGAACACCGGGGAGCTGTTTTTT
>TRBJ1-2|.|.|TRBV7-4
CASSLILGSFVTGGYTF
TGTGCCAGCAGCTTAATTTTGGGTAGTTTTGTTACGGGTGGCTACACCTTC
>TRBJ2-5|.|.|TRBV2
CASNPQGRETQYF
TGTGCCAGCAATCCTCAGGGTCGGGAGACCCAGTACTTC
>TRBJ1-1|few|.|TRBV7-9
CASSFNTDTNTEAFF
TGTGCCAGCAGCTTTAACACGGACACGAACACTGAAGCTTTCTTT
>TRBJ1-1|.|.|TRBV6-6
CASSYGGGIRNTEAFF
TGTGCCAGCAGTTACGGGGGCGGGATAAGGAACACTGAAGCTTTCTTT
>TRBJ1-2|few|.|TRBV9
CASSRGQPHGYTF
TGTGCCAGCAGTCGGGGGCAGCCGCATGGCTACACCTTC
>TRBJ1-1|few|.|TRBV12-3/TRBV12-4
CASRQGGVNTEAFF
TGTGCCAGCAGACAGGGAGGGGTGAACACTGAAGCTTTCTTT
>TRBJ1-2|.|TRBD1|TRBV9
CASSPRQGQNYGYTF
TGTGCCAGCAGCCCAAGACAGGGTCAGAACTATGGCTACACCTTC
>TRBJ2-7|.|TRBD1|TRBV7-8
CASSRGQVYEQYF
TGTGCCAGCAGTAGGGGACAGGTCTACGAGCAGTACTTC
>TRBJ2-7|.|TRBD1|TRBV5-6
CASSIGTGGAGEQYF
TGTGCCAGCAGTATCGGGACAGGGGGCGCGGGCGAGCAGTACTTC
>TRBJ1-3|once|TRBD1|TRBV9
CASSLGQPNTIYF
TGTGCCAGCAGCTTGGGACAGCCGAACACCATATATTTT
>TRBJ2-5|.|.|TRBV7-2
CASSLGQATQYF
TGTGCCAGCAGCTTAGGACAGGCGACCCAGTACTTC
>TRBJ1-6|.|.|TRBV25-1
CASSEFGPNSPLHF
TGTGCCAGCAGTGAGTTTGGGCCGAATTCACCCCTCCACTTT
>TRBJ1-2|.|TRBD1|TRBV9
CASISTGDYGYTF
TGTGCCAGCATTTCCACAGGGGACTATGGCTACACCTTC
>TRBJ2-2|many|.|TRBV7-8
CASSLALEGELFF
TGTGCCAGCAGCTTAGCGCTCGAAGGGGAGCTGTTTTTT
>TRBJ2-7|.|.|TRBV5-1
CASSDWGNYEQYF
TGCGCCAGCAGCGATTGGGGGAATTACGAGCAGTACTTC
>TRBJ1-5|many|.|TRBV7-8
CASSLVGGDNQPQHF
TGTGCCAGCAGCTTAGTGGGTGGGGACAATCAGCCCCAGCATTTT
>TRBJ1-1|once|TRBD1|TRBV25-1
CASSVQGWASEAFF
TGTGCCAGCAGTGTACAGGGGTGGGCCTCTGAAGCTTTCTTT
>TRBJ2-7|.|TRBD1|TRBV2
CASSLRTGDEQYF
TGTGCCAGCAGTCTACGGACAGGGGACGAGCAGTACTTC
>TRBJ2-5|.|.|TRBV11-1
CASYGGEGETQYF
TGTGCCAGCTACGGGGGCGAGGGGGAGACCCAGTACTTC
>TRBJ2-2|.|TRBD1|TRBV15
CATSSVGRQGAGTGELFF
TGTGCCACCAGCAGCGTTGGCCGACAGGGGGCGGGCACCGGGGAGCTGTTTTTT
>TRBJ1-2|.|.|TRBV5-1
CASSSKTGTNYGYTF
TGCGCCAGCAGCTCCAAGACGGGGACTAACTATGGCTACACCTTC
>TRBJ1-1|many|.|TRBV7-9
CASSLGWEAFF
TGTGCCAGCAGCTTAGGGTGGGAAGCTTTCTTT
>TRBJ2-5|few|TRBD2|TRBV7-2
CASSLVVTSAQETQYF
TGTGCCAGCAGCTTAGTAGTGACTAGCGCCCAAGAGACCCAGTACTTC
>TRBJ2-5|many|TRBD2|TRBV20-1
CSAPLPGLAGGETQYF
TGCAGTGCTCCGCTCCCCGGACTAGCGGGAGGGGAGACCCAGTACTTC
>TRBJ2-3|.|.|TRBV7-2
CASSLGGLLFTDTQYF
TGTGCCAGCAGCTTAGGGGGACTGCTATTCACAGATACGCAGTATTTT